The clone carrying this TCR beta chain has a handful of counts. This entry is derived from a study of cytomegalovirus exposure and HLA in healthy donors. The wider study: T cells numbering around 190 million yielded roughly 120 million unique TCR beta sequences in an earlier analysis.

Use of 60 Vbeta and 13 Jbeta primers characterized the PCR. Only in-frame clones appear in the TCRdb table, and some are missing; sequencing was by immunoSEQ multiplex PCR. There are around 190,000 clones in the sample; roughly 77% occur only once, and approximately 3.1% lies in the top ten. The CDR3 runs 17 residues. Trimming removed 4 bases from V and 4 bases from J, with 22 bases in between. CDR1 and CDR2 from the germline V gene are SEHNR and FQNEAQ (reference sequence). Sequencing was carried out using PBMCs. This receptor was taken from a woman aged 25 to 39 in good health and CMV-seropositive. V gene TRBV7-9 combines with J gene TRBJ1-2, with TRBD1 as a possible D gene (6 bases). The DNA for the CDR3 is TGTGCCAGCAGCTACTCACGGGGGGCGTCGACCTTCTATGGCTACACCTTC. Translation gives CASSYSRGASTFYGYTF.